There are a few counts of the clone carrying this TCR beta chain. The antigen is not known. These data originate in a study of beta chain features in type 1 diabetes. Looking at the study overall: Patients and healthy donors were similar in age, gender and cell yields.

Notes on the study in general: Moderate but significant shortening of TCRB CDR3s was recorded in all four CD4+ subsets from Type 1 diabetes patients. The question left open here concerned HLA type influencing TCRB rearrangement. Shorter templates might be favored by PCR, equally in patients and controls.

The CDR3 has 12 residues. Trimming took 6 bases from V and 3 from J, leaving 8 bases between them. The V gene's germline CDR1 is MNHEY and CDR2 SVGAGI. The whole isolated RNA underwent reverse transcription, so sequencing captured expressed TCRB transcripts. Naive, central memory and regulatory T cell samples averaged roughly 3.7 million immunoSEQ reads each. Profiling relied on immunoSEQ multiplex PCR, and the TCRdb table lists in-frame clones only, not all of them. The sample lists approximately 730,000 clones; roughly 12% were seen once. Sequences were obtained from naive CD4+ T cells from blood. The rearrangement uses TRBV6-5 and TRBJ1-2, with D uncertain. The clonotype was recovered from a man aged 18 to 29 with type 1 diabetes. CDR3: CASSRAHYGYTF. The CDR3 DNA sequence: TGTGCCAGCAGCCGAGCACACTATGGCTACACCTTC.